This TCR beta chain originates from a study of blood T cell repertoires in COVID-19. The data were produced by immunoSEQ multiplex PCR, yet TCRdb's version contains in-frame clones alone and is incomplete. There are around 72,000 clones in the sample; about 80% occur only once, and about 19% lies in the top ten. The V gene end was trimmed by 5 bases and the J gene end by 3 bases; junction bases not matched to a gene: 9. The germline CDR1 and CDR2 sequences are SGHTA and FQGNSA. This CDR3 has 15 amino acids. This clonotype was obtained from a human donor in a cohort sampled during active COVID-19. The sample consisted of peripheral blood. The chain is built from TRBV7-2 and TRBJ2-7; 8 bases match TRBD1. CDR3 sequence: CASSKGQVALYEQYF. The CDR3 DNA is TGTGCCAGCAGCAAGGGACAGGTAGCCCTCTACGAGCAGTACTTC.